This is a list of T cell receptor beta chains from one sample in a study of blood T cell repertoires in COVID-19. Data came from immunoSEQ multiplex PCR; TCRdb stores just in-frame clones and leaves some out. This table holds some 100,000 clones, 82% found once. Specimen: peripheral blood. The origin of the receptors is a man aged 50-60 years with active or convalescent COVID-19. Both conserved end residues are part of each CDR3.

j_call v_call cdr3_aa
TRBJ2-3 TRBV29-1 CSGQPGLPNTDTQYF
TRBJ1-1 TRBV5-1 CASSLGAQNTEAFF
TRBJ1-1 TRBV10-2 CASSTGGAGTEAFF
TRBJ2-5 TRBV27 CASSGSGGARETQYF
TRBJ2-2 TRBV5-1 CASSIIPGGSTGELFF
TRBJ2-3 TRBV5-1 CASSLEFKRGIITDTQYF
TRBJ1-3 TRBV6-5 CASSPRTGFNTIYF
TRBJ1-3 TRBV20-1 CSASAGLRGNTIYF
TRBJ1-2 TRBV5-6 CASSLGGSYGYTF
TRBJ2-7 TRBV28 CASSLAPPTGGVDEQYF
TRBJ2-3 TRBV30 CAWSAFTDTQYF
TRBJ1-2 TRBV10-3 CAISEDGHSNYGYTF
TRBJ1-5 TRBV4-2 CASSQGGAGNQPQHF
TRBJ2-7 TRBV11-2 CASSRSRTGDEQYF
TRBJ1-2 TRBV6-2/TRBV6-3 CASSPQGIGYGYTF
TRBJ1-4 TRBV27 CASSLTGGVRGKLFF
TRBJ1-1 TRBV11-2 CASRTSSEAFF
TRBJ1-2 TRBV11-2 CASSLMGASYGYTF
TRBJ1-1 TRBV7-7 CASSPPRTGGASEAFF
TRBJ2-7 TRBV7-2 CASSSRTSGGRYEQYF
TRBJ1-1 TRBV28 CASSLLQGKAFF
TRBJ2-7 TRBV18 CASSPAGPTYEQYF
TRBJ1-2 TRBV6-1 CASSEGARIYGYTF
TRBJ1-5 TRBV9 CASSLAGTVDQPQHF
TRBJ1-5 TRBV24-1 CATSGAGIGQPQHF
TRBJ1-1 TRBV7-2 CASSFGRYTEAFF
TRBJ2-1 TRBV5-1 CASSLAFSYNEQFF
TRBJ2-3 TRBV5-8 CASSPGTIDTDTQYF
TRBJ2-5 TRBV5-1 CASSRDPGGRETQYF
TRBJ1-4 TRBV14 CASSQDLGGREKLFF
TRBJ2-7 TRBV7-6 CASSTGRTGFDEQYF
TRBJ1-1 TRBV9 CASSPTGRALNTEAFF
TRBJ1-5 TRBV24-1 CATSVMEGPQHF
TRBJ2-1 TRBV10-2 CASSEPGLAGGGSYNEQFF
TRBJ2-1 TRBV10-3 CAIRETSGGNNEQFF
TRBJ2-5 TRBV2 CASSPSSGTAETQYF
TRBJ1-3 TRBV3-1/TRBV3-2 CASSPSAGMGNTIYF
TRBJ1-1 TRBV20-1 CSALDRNEAFF
TRBJ1-1 TRBV3-1/TRBV3-2 CASSHVDREEAFF
TRBJ1-4 TRBV28 CASQGGEKLFF
TRBJ2-3 TRBV2 CASSEIAGGLGDTQYF
TRBJ1-5 TRBV19 CASSFSGTGKNQPQHF
TRBJ1-2 TRBV6-1 CASSDGRAYGYTF
TRBJ1-2 TRBV6-5 CASSNRDSPYTF
TRBJ1-2 TRBV27 CASSLEGQGYGYTF
TRBJ2-3 TRBV19 CASSIGVPTDTQYF
TRBJ2-1 TRBV11-2 CASSLMASGSYNEQFF
TRBJ2-2 TRBV7-9 CASSFRLATNTGELFF
TRBJ1-3 TRBV5-4 CASSSTGVFGNTIYF
TRBJ2-2 TRBV3-1/TRBV3-2 CASSQETSGGIGTGELFF
TRBJ2-1 TRBV5-5 CASSYSGGAYNEQFF
TRBJ1-4 TRBV28 CASSLLDRTNEKLFF
TRBJ2-7 TRBV28 CASSSPGTKYEQYF
TRBJ2-2 TRBV7-8 CASSLATSGVPGELFF
TRBJ2-2 TRBV7-2 CASSGGAAYGGELFF
TRBJ2-5 TRBV18 CASSPSFQETQYF
TRBJ1-2 TRBV29-1 CSVATGGGYGYTF
TRBJ1-5 TRBV9 CASSVDGQGNQPQHF
TRBJ2-2 TRBV5-1 CASSLGTPTGELFF